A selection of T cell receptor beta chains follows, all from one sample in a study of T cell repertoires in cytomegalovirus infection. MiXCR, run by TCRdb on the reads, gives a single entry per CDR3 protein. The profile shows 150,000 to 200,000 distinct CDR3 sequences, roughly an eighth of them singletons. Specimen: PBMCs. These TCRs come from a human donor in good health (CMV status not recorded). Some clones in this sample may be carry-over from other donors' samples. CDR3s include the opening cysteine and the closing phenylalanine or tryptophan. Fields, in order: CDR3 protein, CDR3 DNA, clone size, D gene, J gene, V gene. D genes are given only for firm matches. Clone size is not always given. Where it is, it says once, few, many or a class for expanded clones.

CDR3 protein: CASSLGTGETQYF; CDR3 DNA: TGTGCCAGCAGTTTGGGGACGGGGGAGACCCAGTACTTC; clone size: few; D gene: -; J gene: TRBJ2-5; V gene: TRBV12-3/TRBV12-4
CDR3 protein: CASSLVPQLYGYTF; CDR3 DNA: TGTGCCAGCAGCTTAGTTCCCCAGCTCTATGGCTACACCTTC; clone size: many; D gene: -; J gene: TRBJ1-2; V gene: TRBV7-9
CDR3 protein: CASPGEGSPLHF; CDR3 DNA: TGTGCCAGCCCCGGAGAAGGTTCACCCCTCCACTTT; clone size: few; D gene: -; J gene: TRBJ1-6; V gene: TRBV2
CDR3 protein: CASSLRPGTATWSTEAFF; CDR3 DNA: TGCGCCAGCAGCTTGAGACCCGGGACAGCCACCTGGAGCACTGAAGCTTTCTTT; clone size: -; D gene: TRBD1; J gene: TRBJ1-1; V gene: TRBV5-1
CDR3 protein: CASSMAGYSHEQYF; CDR3 DNA: TGTGCCAGTAGTATGGCAGGGTATTCTCACGAGCAGTACTTC; clone size: -; D gene: -; J gene: TRBJ2-7; V gene: TRBV19
CDR3 protein: CASSLGQGLHYEQYF; CDR3 DNA: TGTGCCAGCAGCTTAGGACAGGGGCTCCACTACGAGCAGTACTTC; clone size: many; D gene: TRBD1; J gene: TRBJ2-7; V gene: TRBV7-2
CDR3 protein: CSANDRGRRTGELFF; CDR3 DNA: TGCAGTGCTAACGACAGGGGGCGGAGGACCGGGGAGCTGTTTTTT; clone size: few; D gene: TRBD1; J gene: TRBJ2-2; V gene: TRBV20-1
CDR3 protein: CASRPVRSKNIQYF; CDR3 DNA: TGTGCCAGCAGACCGGTTAGATCCAAAAACATTCAGTACTTC; clone size: few; D gene: -; J gene: TRBJ2-4; V gene: TRBV5-6
CDR3 protein: CASSEMDSLILAKNIQYF; CDR3 DNA: TGTGCCAGCAGTGAAATGGACAGTCTAATACTAGCCAAAAACATTCAGTACTTC; clone size: few; D gene: -; J gene: TRBJ2-4; V gene: TRBV2
CDR3 protein: CASSSSGSSTDTQYF; CDR3 DNA: TGTGCCAGCAGCTCTAGCGGCTCTAGCACAGATACGCAGTATTTT; clone size: many; D gene: TRBD2; J gene: TRBJ2-3; V gene: TRBV7-3
CDR3 protein: CASSLDGRPDTGELFF; CDR3 DNA: TGTGCCAGCAGCTTAGATGGCAGGCCCGACACCGGGGAGCTGTTTTTT; clone size: many; D gene: -; J gene: TRBJ2-2; V gene: TRBV11-2
CDR3 protein: CASSMGHPYEQYF; CDR3 DNA: TGTGCCAGTAGTATGGGGCACCCCTACGAGCAGTACTTC; clone size: few; D gene: -; J gene: TRBJ2-7; V gene: TRBV19
CDR3 protein: CASSLSDRSSYEQYF; CDR3 DNA: TGTGCCAGCAGCCTATCGGACAGATCATCCTACGAGCAGTACTTC; clone size: -; D gene: -; J gene: TRBJ2-7; V gene: TRBV7-9
CDR3 protein: CSVETEGWGYGYTF; CDR3 DNA: TGCAGCGTGGAGACGGAGGGCTGGGGCTATGGCTACACCTTC; clone size: -; D gene: -; J gene: TRBJ1-2; V gene: TRBV29-1
CDR3 protein: CAMQTIANTGELFF; CDR3 DNA: TGTGCCATGCAAACGATCGCGAACACCGGGGAGCTGTTTTTT; clone size: -; D gene: -; J gene: TRBJ2-2; V gene: TRBV10-3
CDR3 protein: CASTRDNEQFF; CDR3 DNA: TGTGCCAGTACCAGGGACAATGAGCAGTTCTTC; clone size: -; D gene: -; J gene: TRBJ2-1; V gene: TRBV11-1
CDR3 protein: CASSYSAVDSNYGYTF; CDR3 DNA: TGTGCCAGCAGTTATTCGGCCGTCGATTCTAACTATGGCTACACCTTC; clone size: many; D gene: -; J gene: TRBJ1-2; V gene: TRBV6-6
CDR3 protein: CSAVGEQGNQPQHF; CDR3 DNA: TGCAGTGCAGTGGGTGAACAGGGCAATCAGCCCCAGCATTTT; clone size: many; D gene: -; J gene: TRBJ1-5; V gene: TRBV20-1
CDR3 protein: CASSYNMNTEAFF; CDR3 DNA: TGTGCCAGCAGTTATAACATGAACACTGAAGCTTTCTTT; clone size: many; D gene: -; J gene: TRBJ1-1; V gene: TRBV6-1
CDR3 protein: CASSPLGSSGANVLTF; CDR3 DNA: TGTGCCAGCAGCCCCCTGGGTAGCTCTGGGGCCAACGTCCTGACTTTC; clone size: -; D gene: -; J gene: TRBJ2-6; V gene: TRBV14
CDR3 protein: CSDLQPNYGYTF; CDR3 DNA: TGCAGCGACTTACAGCCGAACTATGGCTACACCTTC; clone size: once; D gene: -; J gene: TRBJ1-2; V gene: TRBV29-1
CDR3 protein: CASSEGGTDPKAFF; CDR3 DNA: TGTGCCAGCAGTGAAGGGGGCACGGACCCTAAAGCTTTCTTT; clone size: -; D gene: -; J gene: TRBJ1-1; V gene: TRBV25-1
CDR3 protein: CATSTGANVLTF; CDR3 DNA: TGTGCCACCTCGACCGGGGCCAACGTCCTGACTTTC; clone size: many; D gene: -; J gene: TRBJ2-6; V gene: TRBV28
CDR3 protein: CSAPDGRGDRETQYF; CDR3 DNA: TGCAGTGCCCCGGATGGGAGGGGGGACCGGGAGACCCAGTACTTC; clone size: -; D gene: -; J gene: TRBJ2-5; V gene: TRBV20-1
CDR3 protein: CASRLIVSGRGKETQYF; CDR3 DNA: TGTGCCAGCAGACTAATCGTGTCCGGACGGGGGAAAGAGACCCAGTACTTC; clone size: few; D gene: -; J gene: TRBJ2-5; V gene: TRBV7-8
CDR3 protein: CSVDGGIDEQYF; CDR3 DNA: TGCAGCGTTGACGGAGGGATCGACGAGCAGTACTTC; clone size: few; D gene: -; J gene: TRBJ2-7; V gene: TRBV29-1
CDR3 protein: CASSPVVIGADTQYF; CDR3 DNA: TGTGCCAGCTCACCAGTAGTAATCGGGGCAGATACGCAGTATTTT; clone size: -; D gene: -; J gene: TRBJ2-3; V gene: TRBV18
CDR3 protein: CASSESLEREGLRNEQFF; CDR3 DNA: TGTGCCAGCAGTGAATCTCTGGAGCGGGAGGGCCTGAGGAATGAGCAGTTCTTC; clone size: many; D gene: TRBD2; J gene: TRBJ2-1; V gene: TRBV6-1
CDR3 protein: CASSSDVYGYTF; CDR3 DNA: TGTGCCAGCAGCTCAGACGTCTATGGCTACACCTTC; clone size: many; D gene: -; J gene: TRBJ1-2; V gene: TRBV7-9
CDR3 protein: CASSSVRSWGQGSAYEQYF; CDR3 DNA: TGTGCCAGCAGCTCAGTACGGAGCTGGGGACAGGGCAGCGCCTACGAGCAGTACTTC; clone size: -; D gene: TRBD1; J gene: TRBJ2-7; V gene: TRBV5-6
CDR3 protein: CASSESKGAYNEQFF; CDR3 DNA: TGCGCCAGCAGTGAGTCGAAAGGGGCCTACAATGAGCAGTTCTTC; clone size: few; D gene: -; J gene: TRBJ2-1; V gene: TRBV10-1
CDR3 protein: CASSPLGTAISGNTIYF; CDR3 DNA: TGTGCCAGCAGTCCCCTAGGGACAGCAATCTCTGGAAACACCATATATTTT; clone size: few; D gene: TRBD1; J gene: TRBJ1-3; V gene: TRBV12-3/TRBV12-4
CDR3 protein: CASSERQEDTEAFF; CDR3 DNA: TGTGCCAGCAGCGAGAGGCAGGAGGACACTGAAGCTTTCTTT; clone size: many; D gene: -; J gene: TRBJ1-1; V gene: TRBV7-9
CDR3 protein: CASSLRDYNEQFF; CDR3 DNA: TGTGCCAGCAGCCTCCGGGACTACAATGAGCAGTTCTTC; clone size: many; D gene: -; J gene: TRBJ2-1; V gene: TRBV7-2
CDR3 protein: CASGHPPGQPMNTEAFF; CDR3 DNA: TGTGCTAGTGGACACCCTCCGGGACAGCCGATGAACACTGAAGCTTTCTTT; clone size: many; D gene: TRBD1; J gene: TRBJ1-1; V gene: TRBV12-5
CDR3 protein: CASRRPKVSSYNEQFF; CDR3 DNA: TGTGCCAGCAGACGCCCTAAGGTGAGCTCCTACAATGAGCAGTTCTTC; clone size: -; D gene: -; J gene: TRBJ2-1; V gene: TRBV6-8
CDR3 protein: CASSTGTGIMNTEAFF; CDR3 DNA: TGTGCCAGCAGTACCGGGACGGGAATCATGAACACTGAAGCTTTCTTT; clone size: -; D gene: -; J gene: TRBJ1-1; V gene: TRBV28
CDR3 protein: CASSYGPVAFF; CDR3 DNA: TGTGCCAGCAGCTATGGGCCCGTCGCTTTCTTT; clone size: many; D gene: -; J gene: TRBJ1-1; V gene: TRBV7-8
CDR3 protein: CSVEDTLPGLTYNEQFF; CDR3 DNA: TGCAGCGTTGAAGACACCCTTCCGGGACTAACATACAATGAGCAGTTCTTC; clone size: many; D gene: TRBD2; J gene: TRBJ2-1; V gene: TRBV29-1
CDR3 protein: CASSPTVNQPQHF; CDR3 DNA: TGTGCCAGCAGCCCCACGGTAAATCAGCCCCAGCATTTT; clone size: many; D gene: -; J gene: TRBJ1-5; V gene: TRBV12-3/TRBV12-4
CDR3 protein: CSVWEFGRLSNTGELFF; CDR3 DNA: TGCAGCGTTTGGGAGTTTGGTCGTTTGTCGAACACCGGGGAGCTGTTTTTT; clone size: many; D gene: -; J gene: TRBJ2-2; V gene: TRBV29-1
CDR3 protein: CASSLDRRGEQYF; CDR3 DNA: TGTGCCAGCAGCTTAGATCGCCGCGGCGAGCAGTACTTC; clone size: -; D gene: -; J gene: TRBJ2-7; V gene: TRBV5-4
CDR3 protein: CASNPLPSTDTQYF; CDR3 DNA: TGCGCCAGCAACCCACTACCAAGCACAGATACGCAGTATTTT; clone size: -; D gene: -; J gene: TRBJ2-3; V gene: TRBV5-1
CDR3 protein: CASSLGGSKNIQYF; CDR3 DNA: TGTGCCAGCAGCTTGGGCGGCTCCAAAAACATTCAGTACTTC; clone size: many; D gene: -; J gene: TRBJ2-4; V gene: TRBV5-6
CDR3 protein: CASSEFTLGNTEAFF; CDR3 DNA: TGTGCCAGCAGTGAATTTACGTTGGGGAACACTGAAGCTTTCTTT; clone size: few; D gene: -; J gene: TRBJ1-1; V gene: TRBV25-1
CDR3 protein: CASSFSGGPETTEAFF; CDR3 DNA: TGTGCCAGCAGTTTCTCGGGGGGTCCCGAAACGACTGAAGCTTTCTTT; clone size: few; D gene: -; J gene: TRBJ1-1; V gene: TRBV12-3/TRBV12-4
CDR3 protein: CASSFPDRGYEQYF; CDR3 DNA: TGTGCCAGCAGCTTTCCCGACAGGGGATACGAGCAGTACTTC; clone size: few; D gene: TRBD1; J gene: TRBJ2-7; V gene: TRBV5-6
CDR3 protein: CASKVGFHEQYF; CDR3 DNA: TGTGCCAGCAAGGTAGGGTTCCACGAGCAGTACTTC; clone size: few; D gene: -; J gene: TRBJ2-7; V gene: TRBV2
CDR3 protein: CASSPPGPAYEQYF; CDR3 DNA: TGTGCCAGCAGTCCCCCGGGACCAGCCTACGAGCAGTACTTC; clone size: few; D gene: -; J gene: TRBJ2-7; V gene: TRBV28
CDR3 protein: CASSQVLTVNTDTQYF; CDR3 DNA: TGTGCCAGCAGCCAAGTACTGACTGTTAACACAGATACGCAGTATTTT; clone size: few; D gene: -; J gene: TRBJ2-3; V gene: TRBV14
CDR3 protein: CASSQDGQLYTGELFF; CDR3 DNA: TGTGCCAGCAGCCAAGATGGACAGCTCTACACCGGGGAGCTGTTTTTT; clone size: few; D gene: -; J gene: TRBJ2-2; V gene: TRBV14
CDR3 protein: CASSLAPFSYNEQFF; CDR3 DNA: TGTGCCAGCAGCTTAGCTCCGTTCTCCTACAATGAGCAGTTCTTC; clone size: many; D gene: -; J gene: TRBJ2-1; V gene: TRBV7-2
CDR3 protein: CASSSSGSGNEQFF; CDR3 DNA: TGTGCCAGCAGCTCTAGCGGGAGTGGTAATGAGCAGTTCTTC; clone size: few; D gene: TRBD2; J gene: TRBJ2-1; V gene: TRBV7-9
CDR3 protein: CASSSIGVRGDNEQFF; CDR3 DNA: TGTGCCAGCAGCTCAATCGGGGTGAGGGGTGACAATGAGCAGTTCTTC; clone size: few; D gene: -; J gene: TRBJ2-1; V gene: TRBV7-9
CDR3 protein: CASSEVRGSSGANVLTF; CDR3 DNA: TGTGCCAGCAGTGAAGTCAGGGGGAGCTCTGGGGCCAACGTCCTGACTTTC; clone size: many; D gene: TRBD1; J gene: TRBJ2-6; V gene: TRBV2
CDR3 protein: CSVAGGPYNEQFF; CDR3 DNA: TGCAGCGTTGCGGGGGGCCCCTACAATGAGCAGTTCTTC; clone size: few; D gene: -; J gene: TRBJ2-1; V gene: TRBV29-1
CDR3 protein: CASSQSGRGYSYGYTF; CDR3 DNA: TGTGCCAGCAGCCAATCGGGCAGGGGGTATTCCTATGGCTACACCTTC; clone size: few; D gene: TRBD1; J gene: TRBJ1-2; V gene: TRBV3-1
CDR3 protein: CASTIGGIQYF; CDR3 DNA: TGTGCCAGCACCATAGGGGGGATTCAGTACTTC; clone size: few; D gene: -; J gene: TRBJ2-4; V gene: TRBV12-3/TRBV12-4
CDR3 protein: CASSMRADTEAFF; CDR3 DNA: TGTGCCAGTAGTATGAGGGCGGACACTGAAGCTTTCTTT; clone size: few; D gene: -; J gene: TRBJ1-1; V gene: TRBV19